Sequencing of this T cell receptor (beta chain) was carried out in a study of blood T cell repertoires in COVID-19. Study context: The United States, Italy and Spain were the sources of the acute and convalescent COVID-19 samples. Nucleic acid was either cDNA or gDNA, and it came from T cells, B-cell-depleted T cells, or PBMCs.

V lost 6 bases and J 4 bases, leaving 11 bases between the germline ends. CDR1 and CDR2 (germline): MDHEN, SYDVKM. The CDR3 has 13 amino acids. Under the authors' procedure: Amplification with reference gene primers provided the estimates of nucleated cell counts. Measured with immunoSEQ multiplex PCR; TCRdb has only the in-frame clones, and not every one. The DNA gave D and trimming, while V, J and clone size come from that table. The top ten clones hold roughly 1.4% of a sample with about 140,000 clones, about 83% of them seen once. The sequenced sample was peripheral blood. The chain couples TRBV28 to TRBJ2-3; D perhaps matches TRBD1 (7 bases). The clonotype was recovered from a human donor in a cohort sampled during active COVID-19. The CDR3 sequence: CASSQGGSDTQYF. CDR3 coding DNA: TGTGCCAGCAGCCAGGGGGGATCAGATACGCAGTATTTT.